Listed here are 2 T cell receptor beta chains from one sample, sequenced in a study of cytomegalovirus exposure and HLA in healthy donors. Sequenced by immunoSEQ multiplex PCR; TCRdb stores in-frame clones only, minus some. The data contain about 280,000 clones, approximately 90% of them seen just once; the ten biggest clones take up approximately 0.9%. The specimen was PBMCs. These receptors were taken from a woman aged 18-29 years in good health and CMV-seronegative.

The chain carries TRBV5-1 and TRBJ2-7, with 7 positions matching TRBD2. The V gene end was trimmed by 5 bases and the J gene end by 0 bases; junction bases not matched to a gene: 2. This CDR3 contains 13 residues. CDR1 and CDR2 from the germline V gene are SGHRS and YFSETQ. CDR3 sequence (DNA): TGCGCCAGCAGTTGGACTAGCTCCTACGAGCAGTACTTC. This translates into CASSWTSSYEQYF.

The J gene is TRBJ2-5, the V gene TRBV20-1, with D perhaps matching TRBD2 (6 bases). From germline, CDR1 is DFQATT and CDR2 SNEGSKA (reference sequence). There are 11 residues in the CDR3. CDR3 DNA: TGCAGCCCCCGTGGGGGGGAGACCCAGTACTTC. Amino acid sequence: CSPRGGETQYF.